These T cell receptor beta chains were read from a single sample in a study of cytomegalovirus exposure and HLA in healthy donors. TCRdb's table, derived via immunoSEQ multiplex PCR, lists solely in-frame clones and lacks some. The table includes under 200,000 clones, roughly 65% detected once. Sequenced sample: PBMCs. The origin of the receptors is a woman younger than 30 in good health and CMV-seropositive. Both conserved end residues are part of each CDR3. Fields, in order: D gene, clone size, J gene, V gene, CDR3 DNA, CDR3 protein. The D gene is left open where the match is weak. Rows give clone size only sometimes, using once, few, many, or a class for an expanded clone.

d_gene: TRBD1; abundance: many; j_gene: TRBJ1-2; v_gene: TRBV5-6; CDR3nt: TGTGCCAGCAGCCTGGGACAGGGAGACGGCTACACCTTC; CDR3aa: CASSLGQGDGYTF
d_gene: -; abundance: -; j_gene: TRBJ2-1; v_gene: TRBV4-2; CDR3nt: TGTGCCAGCAGCTGTCTCGTAAGCGGAAGCTCCTACAATGAGCAGTTCTTC; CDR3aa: CASSCLVSGSSYNEQFF
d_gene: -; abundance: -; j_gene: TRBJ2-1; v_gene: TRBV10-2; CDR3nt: TGCGCCAGCAGTGACGAGACTCACTACAATGAGCAGTTCTTC; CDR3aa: CASSDETHYNEQFF
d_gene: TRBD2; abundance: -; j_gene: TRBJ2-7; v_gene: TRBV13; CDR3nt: TGTGCCAGCAGCTTGGGGGCGGGGGGGGCCTACGAGCAGTACTTC; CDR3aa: CASSLGAGGAYEQYF
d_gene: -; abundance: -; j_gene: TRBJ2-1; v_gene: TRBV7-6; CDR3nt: TGTGCCAGCAGCTTAGTAGCCCGGGAGTACTATGAGCAGTTCTTC; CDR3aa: CASSLVAREYYEQFF
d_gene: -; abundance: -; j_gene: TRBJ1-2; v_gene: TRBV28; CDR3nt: TGTGCCAGCAGTATAACCACAGGGCGGTATGGCTACACCTTC; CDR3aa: CASSITTGRYGYTF
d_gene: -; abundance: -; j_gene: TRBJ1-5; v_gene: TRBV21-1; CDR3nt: TGTGCCAGCAGCAAATGGGACAGGTCGTATCAGCCCCAGCATTTT; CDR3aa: CASSKWDRSYQPQHF
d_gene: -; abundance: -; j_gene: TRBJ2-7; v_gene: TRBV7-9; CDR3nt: TGTGCCAGCAGCTACATGTCTGTAGGGGTCCCCGAGCAGTACTTC; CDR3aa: CASSYMSVGVPEQYF
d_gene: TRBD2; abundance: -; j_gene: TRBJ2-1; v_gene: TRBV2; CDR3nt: TGTGCCAGCAGTGTTGAGGGACTAGCGGTAAATGAGCAGTTCTTC; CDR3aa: CASSVEGLAVNEQFF
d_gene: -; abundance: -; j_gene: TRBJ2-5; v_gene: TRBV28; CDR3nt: TGTGCCAGCAGTTTAAATGGGCTCCAAGAGACCCAGTACTTC; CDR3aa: CASSLNGLQETQYF
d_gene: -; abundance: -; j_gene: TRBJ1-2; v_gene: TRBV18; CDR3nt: TGTGCCAGCTCACCAATTCAGGAAGGCTACACCTTC; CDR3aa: CASSPIQEGYTF
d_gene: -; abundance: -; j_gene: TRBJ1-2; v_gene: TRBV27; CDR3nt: TGTGCCAGCAGTTTACTCCCGGGACAAGTCTTCTATGGCTACACCTTC; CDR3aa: CASSLLPGQVFYGYTF
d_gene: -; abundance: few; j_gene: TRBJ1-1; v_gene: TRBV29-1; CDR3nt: TGCAGCGTTGGGGGAGGGGGGATCCTTGAAGCTTTCTTT; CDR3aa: CSVGGGGILEAFF
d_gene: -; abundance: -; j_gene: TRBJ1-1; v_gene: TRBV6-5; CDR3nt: TGTGCCAGCAGGAACAGGGATATCGGAACTGAGGCTTTCTTT; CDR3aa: CASRNRDIGTEAFF
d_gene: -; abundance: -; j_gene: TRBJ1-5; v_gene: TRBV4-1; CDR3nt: TGCGCCAGCAGCCAAGAGGGGGGAGGCCAGCCCCAGCATTTT; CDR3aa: CASSQEGGGQPQHF
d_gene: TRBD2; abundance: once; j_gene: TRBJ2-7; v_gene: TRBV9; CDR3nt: TGTGCCAGCAGCACCGGGGGAGGGTTTACCTACGAGCAGTACTTC; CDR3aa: CASSTGGGFTYEQYF
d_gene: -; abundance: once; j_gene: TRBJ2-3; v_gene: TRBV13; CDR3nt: TGTGCCAGCAGCTTACCCCCTAGTTGTACGCAGTATTTT; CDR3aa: CASSLPPSCTQYF
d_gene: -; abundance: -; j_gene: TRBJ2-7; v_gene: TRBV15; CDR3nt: TGTGCCACCAGCAGAGTTCTGAGCTACGAGCAGTACTTC; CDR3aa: CATSRVLSYEQYF
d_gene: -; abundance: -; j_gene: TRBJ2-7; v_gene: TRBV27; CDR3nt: TGTGCCAGCACCCCACAGGGACCTCCCTACGAGCAGTACTTC; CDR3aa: CASTPQGPPYEQYF
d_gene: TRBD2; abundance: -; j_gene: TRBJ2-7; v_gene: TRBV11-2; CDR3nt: TGTGCCAGCAGCTTAGGGCGGGAGGGCAGAACATACGAGCAGTACTTC; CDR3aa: CASSLGREGRTYEQYF
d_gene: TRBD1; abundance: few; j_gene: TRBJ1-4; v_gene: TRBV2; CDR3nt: TGTGCCAGCACAGGGGGAGCCACTAATGAAAAACTGTTTTTT; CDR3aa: CASTGGATNEKLFF
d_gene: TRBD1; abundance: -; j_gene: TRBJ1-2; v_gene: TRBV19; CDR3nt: TGTGCCAGTCATTCTGGACAGGGGACCTATGGCTACACCTTC; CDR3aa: CASHSGQGTYGYTF
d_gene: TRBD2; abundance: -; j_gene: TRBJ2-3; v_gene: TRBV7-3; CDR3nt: TGTGCCAGCAGCTGGGGTAGCGGACTAGCGGGGGGGCGGATCACAGATACGCAGTATTTT; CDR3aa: CASSWGSGLAGGRITDTQYF
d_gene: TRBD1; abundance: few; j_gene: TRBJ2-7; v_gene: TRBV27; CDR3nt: TGTGCCAGCAGTAAAATTCCCGGACAGGGGGCAGGGGAGCAGTACTTC; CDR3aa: CASSKIPGQGAGEQYF
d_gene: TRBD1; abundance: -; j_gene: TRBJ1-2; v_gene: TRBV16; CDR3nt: TGTGCCAGCAGCCAATCCCGGACAGGAGGCTATGGCTACACCTTC; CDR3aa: CASSQSRTGGYGYTF
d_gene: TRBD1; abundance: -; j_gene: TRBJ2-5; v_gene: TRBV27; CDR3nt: TGTGCCAGCAGGTCGGGACAGCAAGAGACCCAGTACTTC; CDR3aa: CASRSGQQETQYF
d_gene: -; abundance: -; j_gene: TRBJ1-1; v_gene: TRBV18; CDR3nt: TGTGCCAGCTCAACCAACAGTCCCACTGAAGCTTTCTTT; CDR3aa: CASSTNSPTEAFF
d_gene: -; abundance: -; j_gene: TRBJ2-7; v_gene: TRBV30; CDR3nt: TGTGCCTGGAGTGTTACCTTGGGTTCAGGTGAGCAGTACTTC; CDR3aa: CAWSVTLGSGEQYF
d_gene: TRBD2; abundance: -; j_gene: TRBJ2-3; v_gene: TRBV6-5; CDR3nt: TGTGCCAGCAGTTACTCCGGGAGGGCCCTAGATACGCAGTATTTT; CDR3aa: CASSYSGRALDTQYF
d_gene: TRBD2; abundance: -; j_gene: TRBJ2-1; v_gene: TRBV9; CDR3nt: TGTGCCAGCAGCGTAGGTGGGGGGGAGCGCTACAATGAGCAGTTCTTC; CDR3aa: CASSVGGGERYNEQFF
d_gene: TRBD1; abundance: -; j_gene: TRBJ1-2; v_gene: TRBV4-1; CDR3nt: TGCGCCAGCAGCCAATGGGACAGATCGCTTAACCTGGGCGGCTACACCTTC; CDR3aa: CASSQWDRSLNLGGYTF
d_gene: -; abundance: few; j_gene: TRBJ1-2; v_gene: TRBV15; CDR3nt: TGTGCCACCAGCAGAGATCCTACAGGGACCTATGGCTACACCTTC; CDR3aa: CATSRDPTGTYGYTF
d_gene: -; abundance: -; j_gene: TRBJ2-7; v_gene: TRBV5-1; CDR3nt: TGCGCCAGCATACTAAAATACGAGCAGTACTTC; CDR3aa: CASILKYEQYF
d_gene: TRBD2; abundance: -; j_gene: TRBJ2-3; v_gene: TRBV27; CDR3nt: TGTGCCAGCAGTGCCTTTAGCGGGAGGGCCCGACTAACCACAGCTACGCAGTATTTT; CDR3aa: CASSAFSGRARLTTATQYF
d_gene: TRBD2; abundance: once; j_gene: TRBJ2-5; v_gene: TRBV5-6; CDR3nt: TGTGCCAGCAGCTTGTTTAGCGGGGGGAAAGAGACCCAGTACTTC; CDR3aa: CASSLFSGGKETQYF
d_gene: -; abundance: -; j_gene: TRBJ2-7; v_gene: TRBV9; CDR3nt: TGTGCCAGCAGCGTAGAGTACGGGGCCTACGAGCAGTACTTC; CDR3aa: CASSVEYGAYEQYF
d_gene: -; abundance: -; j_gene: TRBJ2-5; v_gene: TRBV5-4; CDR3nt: TGTGCCAGCAGCTTGGTGGCGGGAGAGACCCAGTACTTC; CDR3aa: CASSLVAGETQYF
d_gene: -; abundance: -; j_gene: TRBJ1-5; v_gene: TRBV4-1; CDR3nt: TGCGCCAGCAGCCAACTAGGCAGGGGTCAGCCCCAGCATTTT; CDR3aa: CASSQLGRGQPQHF
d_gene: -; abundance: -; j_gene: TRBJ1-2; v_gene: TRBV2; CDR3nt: TGTGCCAGCAGTGTAAGGGGCTTGGACGGGGGCTACACCTTC; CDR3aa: CASSVRGLDGGYTF
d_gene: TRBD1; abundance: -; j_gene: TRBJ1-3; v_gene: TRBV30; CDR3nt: TGTGCCTGGGCCGGGACAGACTCTGGAAACACCATATATTTT; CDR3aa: CAWAGTDSGNTIYF
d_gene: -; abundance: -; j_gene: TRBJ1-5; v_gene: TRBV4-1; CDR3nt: TGCGCCAGCAGCCAAGGGGAGGGGGGGCCCCAGCATTTT; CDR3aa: CASSQGEGGPQHF
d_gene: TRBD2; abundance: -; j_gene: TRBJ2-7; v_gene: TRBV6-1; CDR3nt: TGTGCCAGCAGTGAATATCTAGCGGGAGTGGGCTACGAGCAGTACTTC; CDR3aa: CASSEYLAGVGYEQYF
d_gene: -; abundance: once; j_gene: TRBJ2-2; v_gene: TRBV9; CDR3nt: TGTGCCAGCAGCGTGTCCCAGGGAACCACCGGGGAGCTGTTTTTT; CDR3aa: CASSVSQGTTGELFF
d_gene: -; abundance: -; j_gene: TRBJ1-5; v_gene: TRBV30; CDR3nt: TGTGCCTGGAGTGTACACGCCTCGGGGAATCAGCCCCAGCATTTT; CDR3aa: CAWSVHASGNQPQHF
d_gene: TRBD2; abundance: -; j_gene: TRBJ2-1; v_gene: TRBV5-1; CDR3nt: TGCGCCAGCAGCTTGACGGCTCCGACTAGCGCATACAATGAGCAGTTCTTC; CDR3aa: CASSLTAPTSAYNEQFF
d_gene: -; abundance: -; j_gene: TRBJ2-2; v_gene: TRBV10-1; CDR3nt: TGCGCCAGCAGTCTTGACAGCCAGAACACCGGGGAGCTGTTTTTT; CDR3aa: CASSLDSQNTGELFF
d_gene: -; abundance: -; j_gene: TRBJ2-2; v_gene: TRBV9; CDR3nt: TGTGCCAGCACCTTAGCGAACACCGGGGAGCTGTTTTTT; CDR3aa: CASTLANTGELFF
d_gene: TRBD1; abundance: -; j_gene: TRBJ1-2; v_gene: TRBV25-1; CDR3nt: TGTGCCAGCAGTTCAGACAGGGGGCCGGAGGGCTACACCTTC; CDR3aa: CASSSDRGPEGYTF
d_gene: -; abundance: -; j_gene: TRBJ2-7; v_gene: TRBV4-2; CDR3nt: TGTGCCAGCAGCCAAGTTTCGAGGTATCGGGGCGAGCAGTACTTC; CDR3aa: CASSQVSRYRGEQYF
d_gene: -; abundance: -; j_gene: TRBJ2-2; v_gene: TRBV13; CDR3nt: TGTGCCAGCAGCTTTAGCGCGGTCGGGGAGCTGTTTTTT; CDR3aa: CASSFSAVGELFF
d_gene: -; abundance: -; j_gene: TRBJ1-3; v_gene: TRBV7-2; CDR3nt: TGTGCCAGCAGCTTATCAGGGTCACGATCTGGAAACACCATATATTTT; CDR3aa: CASSLSGSRSGNTIYF
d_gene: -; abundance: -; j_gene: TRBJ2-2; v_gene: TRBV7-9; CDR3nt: TGTGCCAGCAGCTTAGCGAGGGCGGAAACGAACACCGGGGAGCTGTTTTTT; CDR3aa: CASSLARAETNTGELFF
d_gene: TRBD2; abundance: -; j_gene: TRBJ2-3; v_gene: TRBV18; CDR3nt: TGTGCCAGCTCTCCCAGCCCTAGCGGGGTGCTTGATACGCAGTATTTT; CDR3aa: CASSPSPSGVLDTQYF
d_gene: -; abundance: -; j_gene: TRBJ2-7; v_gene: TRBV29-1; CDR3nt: TGCAGCGCGTCTGGTGACAGCTTCTACGAGCAGTACTTC; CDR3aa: CSASGDSFYEQYF
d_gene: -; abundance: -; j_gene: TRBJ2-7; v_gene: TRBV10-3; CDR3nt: TGTGCCACGGGTTCCTACGAGCAGTACTTC; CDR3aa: CATGSYEQYF
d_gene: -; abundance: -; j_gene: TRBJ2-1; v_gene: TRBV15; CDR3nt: TGTGCCACCAGTCCGGACAGAAATGAGCAGTTCTTC; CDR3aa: CATSPDRNEQFF